The 19 T cell receptor beta chains reported below all come from one sample, sequenced in a study of tumor-infiltrating lymphocytes in primary liver carcinoma. From approximately 450 ng total RNA, TCR beta cDNA was generated with a primer in the constant region. What produced the TCR beta libraries was three nested multiplex PCR rounds using slightly modified ARM-PCR. Both of the initial two PCR rounds ran for nine to eleven cycles and employed TRBV1-TRBV30 forward primers alongside a C-beta reverse primer. TCRdb re-derived calls from the multiplex PCR reads in MiXCR, one entry per CDR3 protein. The table shows 70,000 to 85,000 distinct CDR3 sequences, with 71% occurring only once. The roughly 18-32 mg bulk tissue piece was not sorted before simultaneous RNA and DNA extraction. The sequencing sample was made of liver tumor tissue from sampling region 4. This sample's subset: tumor region T4, right-lateral pole. The receptors here all came from a woman aged 60-75 years with primary liver carcinoma and hepatitis B virus infection.

Of note for this clonotype: A read error is possible here, since a much larger clone lies one base away. This chain links TRBV30 with TRBJ1-4, with D possibly matching TRBD1 (5 bases). Germline V lookup: CDR1 GTSNPN, CDR2 SVGIG (reference sequence). The CDR3 is 14 amino acids. CDR3 nucleotide sequence: TGTACCTGGAGCGTGGGGGCAACTAATGAAAAACTGTTTTTT. Translating it yields CTWSVGATNEKLFF. Combining the CDR3 with reference TRBV30 and TRBJ1-4 gives the whole variable domain SQTIHQWPATLVQPVGSPLSLECTVEGTSNPNLYWYRQAAGRGLQLLFYSVGIGQISSEVPQNLSASRPQDRQFILSSKKLLLSDSGFYLCTWSVGATNEKLFFGSGTQLSVL.

With regard to this clonotype: One end of the junction does not line up with germline, which may come from a read error. The chain combines TRBV28 with TRBJ1-6; the D gene is possibly TRBD1 (6 bases). CDR1 and CDR2 from the germline V gene are MDHEN and SYDVKM. CDR3 length: 14 amino acids. The CDR3 DNA reads as TGTGCCAGCAGTTTCTCCAGGGGTAATTCACCCCACCACTTT. It is translated as CASSFSRGNSPHHF.

In the case of this clonotype: Because the CDR3 is missing its conserved closing phenylalanine or tryptophan, this is likely a read error. No DNA is shown, since the ends of the CDR3 on it are uncertain; the CDR3 is the one TCRdb lists. The chain is built from TRBV6-5 and TRBJ2-3; TRBD2 reflects the table's D call only, with no check against the DNA. The CDR3 is 15 residues long, ends included. Germline V CDR1 and CDR2: MNHEY, SVGAGI. The CDR3 loop reads CASRLSGRITDTRYP.

The rearrangement joins TRBV11-1 to TRBJ2-2, with 8 bases that match TRBD1. Trimming cost V 10 bases and J 0 bases; bases outside gene matches: 13. The CDR3 is 17 residues long. CDR1 is SGHAT and CDR2 is FQDESV in the germline V gene (reference sequence). The DNA of the CDR3 is TGTGCCAACAGGGGGAGAACGGGATCCCCGAACACCGGGGAGCTGTTTTTT. It translates to CANRGRTGSPNTGELFF.

This clonotype was counted many times. The chain combines TRBV12-3 or TRBV12-4 with TRBJ2-1; TRBD2 is a possible D gene (6 bases). CDR3 size: 16 residues. V was clipped by 3 bases and J by 0 bases, with 12 bases between them. CDR3 loop: CASSFVAESSYNEQFF. The CDR3 region has the DNA TGTGCCAGCAGTTTTGTAGCGGAATCCTCCTACAATGAGCAGTTCTTC.

Regarding this clonotype: One junction end does not reproduce the germline sequence, and a read error may be involved. This chain joins TRBV6-5 and TRBJ2-6; D may be TRBD1 (5 bases). Per the germline V gene, CDR1 is MNHEY and CDR2 is SVGAGI. The CDR3 covers 17 residues. CDR3 DNA: TGTGCCAGCAGTTACGATATGGGTCCTTCTGGGGCCAACATCCTGACTTTC. It translates to CASSYDMGPSGANILTF.

Regarding this clonotype: A read error may account for a junction end that differs from germline. The chain employs TRBV4-1 and TRBJ1-1, with D uncertain. The germline CDR1 and CDR2 sequences are MGHRA and YSYEKL. The CDR3 totals 14 residues. The CDR3 bases are TGCGCCAGTAGCCAAAGGCCACTGGGGACTGAAGCTTTCTTT. It specifies CASSQRPLGTEAFF.

As concerns this clonotype: Germline is not matched at one junction end, which may reflect a read error. The V call is TRBV12-3 or TRBV12-4, the J call TRBJ1-3; D may be TRBD1 (5 bases). This CDR3 comprises 14 residues. CDR3 in amino acids: CASSPRTGTDTLYF. The DNA of the CDR3 is TGTGCCAGCAGTCCCCGGACTGGGACGGACACCTTATATTTT.

As to this clonotype: The CDR3 ends on some other residue instead of the conserved phenylalanine or tryptophan, so this is likely a read error. The rearrangement uses TRBV11-2 and TRBJ2-1; maybe TRBD1 (6 bases). The length of the CDR3 is 17 residues. With 2 bases removed from V and 8 bases from J, the gap between germline ends came to 22 bases. Germline V gives CDR1 SGHAT, CDR2 FQNNGV. The CDR3 protein is CASSLTHGQGYRDEQFI. The CDR3 DNA reads TGTGCCAGCAGCTTAACCCACGGACAAGGGTACAGGGATGAGCAGTTCATC.

This chain joins TRBV6-2 or TRBV6-3 and TRBJ1-2; D might be TRBD1 (5 bases). The V and J ends lost 11 bases and 11 bases respectively, with 27 bases between them. The CDR3 length is 14 residues. CDR1 is MNHEY and CDR2 is SVGEGT in the germline V gene. This CDR3 reads CADSSGGQPTGYTF. In DNA form, the CDR3 reads TGTGCCGACAGTTCTGGAGGCCAACCTACTGGGTACACCTTC.

This clonotype showed up just once. A clone one base away is much larger, so this may be a read error. The CDR3 protein is CAISTITINYGYTF. CDR3 bases: TGTGCCATCAGTACAATCACGATTAACTATGGCTACACCTTC. V is TRBV7-9 and J is TRBJ1-2; D remains ambiguous. The CDR3 runs 14 residues. The V gene's germline CDR1 is SEHNR and CDR2 FQNEAQ (reference sequence). The V gene lost 10 bases and the J gene lost 1 base, with 16 bases spanning the gap.

This clonotype was seen just once. One junction end does not reproduce the germline sequence, and a read error may be involved. The rearrangement links TRBV28 to TRBJ2-7; a weak D match, TRBD1 (5 bases). The CDR3 loop spans 16 amino acids. Germline-derived CDR1 and CDR2 are MDHEN and SYDVKM. The CDR3 bases are TGTGCCAGCAGCATCCGAAGGGGCCACAAAATCTTCGGGCAGTATTTC. Its translation is CASSIRRGHKIFGQYF.

A note on this clonotype: The junction departs from germline at one end; a sequencing error may be responsible. The chain uses TRBV11-2 and TRBJ2-7; the D call may be TRBD1 or TRBD2 (7 bases each). Germline V gene sequence: CDR1 SGHAT, CDR2 FQNNGV. This CDR3 region has 14 residues. CDR3 coding DNA: TGTGCCACCAGCCCCAGGGGGGGGTACTACGAGCAGTACTTC. Protein: CATSPRGGYYEQYF.

There are many counts of this clonotype. J is TRBJ1-1 and V is TRBV7-9, with D unresolved. Trimming pared 3 bases from V and 5 bases from J, leaving 10 bases between. This CDR3 is 13 amino acids long. Germline CDR1 and CDR2: SEHNR and FQNEAQ (reference sequence). DNA for the CDR3: TGTGCCAGCAGCTTTACTGAAAGGACTGAAGCTTTCTTT. Amino acids: CASSFTERTEAFF.

The V gene is TRBV11-2, the J gene TRBJ2-2, with 7 bases aligning to TRBD1. CDR1 is SGHAT and CDR2 is FQNNGV in the germline V gene. The CDR3 totals 18 residues. The V segment lost 5 bases and the J segment 0 bases; nucleotides outside the gene matches: 12. In DNA, the CDR3 is TGTGCCAGCAGCCGAGGGGGCTCTTTTATTGCGAACACCGGGGAGCTGTTTTTT. Protein sequence: CASSRGGSFIANTGELFF. Full variable domain (outside the CDR3, taken from reference TRBV11-2 and TRBJ2-2): EAGVAQSPRYKIIEKRQSVAFWCNPISGHATLYWYQQILGQGPKLLIQFQNNGVVDDSQLPKDRFSAERLKGVDSTLKIQPAKLEDSAVYLCASSRGGSFIANTGELFFGEGSRLTVL.

On this clonotype: One end of the junction varies from germline; a read error may be responsible. The gene calls are TRBV4-2 and TRBJ1-2, with a possible D match to TRBD1 (5 bases). The germline V gene has CDR1 LGHNA and CDR2 YNFKEQ. CDR3 size: 16 residues. DNA of the CDR3: TGTGCTAGCAGCCAAGAGAGGGAGATCCGGGGTTGGGGCCACACCTTC. It specifies CASSQEREIRGWGHTF.

On this clonotype: Mismatch with germline at one junction end may stem from a read error. The V and J genes are TRBV11-2 and TRBJ2-1; 7 positions match TRBD2. Germline CDR1 SGHAT, CDR2 FQNNGV. The CDR3 spans 15 residues. This CDR3 reads CTSSLGTNGYNEQFF. Here the CDR3 DNA reads TGTACCAGCAGCTTAGGGACTAACGGTTACAATGAGCAGTTCTTC.

This clonotype was observed a single time. The rearrangement uses TRBV6-5 and TRBJ2-2, with TRBD2 matching over 12 bases. The V gene's germline CDR1 is MNHEY and CDR2 SVGAGI. The CDR3 covers 18 residues. Trimming took 6 bases from V and 4 from J; bases not matched to a gene: 12. The CDR3 region is CASRFWASGRVSTGELFF. The DNA of the CDR3 is TGTGCCAGCAGATTTTGGGCTAGCGGGAGGGTGAGCACCGGGGAGCTGTTTTTT.

Remarks on this clonotype: Germline and junction disagree at one end, which may indicate a read error. This rearrangement joins TRBV7-2 to TRBJ2-1, with a weak D call TRBD1 (5 bases). Looked up from germline, CDR1 is SGHTA and CDR2 is FQGNSA. The CDR3 runs to 16 residues. CDR3 coding DNA: TGTGCCAGCAGCTTAGGCCACAGGACGGCATACAATGAGCAGTTCTTT. Translated, it gives CASSLGHRTAYNEQFF. The full variable domain, in which reference TRBV7-2 and TRBJ2-1 provide the parts outside the CDR3, is GAGVSQSPSNKVTEKGKDVELRCDPISGHTALYWYRQSLGQGLEFLIYFQGNSAPDKSGLPSDRFSAERTGGSVSTLTIQRTQQEDSAVYLCASSLGHRTAYNEQFFGPGTRLTVL.